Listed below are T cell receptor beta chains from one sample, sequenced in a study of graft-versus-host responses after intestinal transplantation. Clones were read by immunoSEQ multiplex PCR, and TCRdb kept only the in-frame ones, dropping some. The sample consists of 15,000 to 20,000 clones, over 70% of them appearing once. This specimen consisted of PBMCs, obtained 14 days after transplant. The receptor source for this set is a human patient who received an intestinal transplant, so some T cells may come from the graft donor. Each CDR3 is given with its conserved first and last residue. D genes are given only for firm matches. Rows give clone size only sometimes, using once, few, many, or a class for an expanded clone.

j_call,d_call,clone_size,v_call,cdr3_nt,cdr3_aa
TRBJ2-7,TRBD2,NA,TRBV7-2,TGTGCCAGCAGCTTAGCCGTGATAGCGGGGGGTCACGAGCAGTACTTC,CASSLAVIAGGHEQYF
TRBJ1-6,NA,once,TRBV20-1,TGCGGAAGAGGGTTCGAATCACCCCTCCACTTT,CGRGFESPLHF
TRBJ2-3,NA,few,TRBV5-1,TGCGCCAGCAGCCTCACGGGGTGGAGGGGGAAGGATACGCAGTATTTT,CASSLTGWRGKDTQYF
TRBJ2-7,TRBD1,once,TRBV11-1,TGTGCCAGCAGCCTCAGTTCGGGACAGTCCTACGAGCAGTACTTC,CASSLSSGQSYEQYF
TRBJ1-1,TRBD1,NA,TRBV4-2,TGTGCCAGCAGCCACCTCCCTCCGGGACAGGGGATGAACACTGAAGCTTTCTTT,CASSHLPPGQGMNTEAFF
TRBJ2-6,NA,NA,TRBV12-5,TGTGCTAGTGGTCATAAGCCAGGACAAAGTCGGGCCAACGTCCTGACTTTC,CASGHKPGQSRANVLTF
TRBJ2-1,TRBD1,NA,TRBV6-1,TGTGCCAGCAGTGAAGCAGGACAGGATACTTACAAAGAGCAGTTCTTC,CASSEAGQDTYKEQFF
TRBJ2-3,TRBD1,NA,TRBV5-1,TGCGCCAGCAGCTTCAGGGGGCCCACAGATACGCAGTATTTT,CASSFRGPTDTQYF
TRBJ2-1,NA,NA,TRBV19,TGTGCCAGTAGTATAGCCAGGGCCCCAAGCTCCTACAATGAGCAGTTCTTC,CASSIARAPSSYNEQFF
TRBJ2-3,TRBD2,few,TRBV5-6,TGTGCCAGCAGTCAAACTTATGATAGCGGGACCACAGATACGCAGTATTTT,CASSQTYDSGTTDTQYF
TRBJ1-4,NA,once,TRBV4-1,TGCGCCAGCAGCCAAGATGTTGAGCGGAGGGGTGAAAAACTGTTTTTT,CASSQDVERRGEKLFF
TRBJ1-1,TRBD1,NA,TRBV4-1,TGCGCCAGCAGCCAGGGGGACAGGGTTGGTGAAGCTTTCTTT,CASSQGDRVGEAFF